Below, one TCR beta chain is given with its context. At one end the junction does not follow the germline gene, possibly because of a read error. The same CDR3 arises from other DNA sequences in this sample as well. The CDR3 length is 10 residues. Germline V lookup: CDR1 GTSNPN, CDR2 SVGIG (reference sequence). The sample belongs to a study of CD8+ T cells in alopecia areata. Extraction and reverse transcription of RNA yielded cDNA as the sequencing template. Only in-frame clones appear in the TCRdb table, and some are missing; sequencing was by immunoSEQ multiplex PCR. The repertoire holds 150,000 or so clones, with 75% to 90% as singletons.

The chain recombines TRBV30 with TRBJ2-3; D is uncertain. The receptor's source is a human donor with alopecia areata. Sequences were derived from CD8+ T cells sorted from blood, sampled at week 0. The CDR3 sequence is CAWSTDTQYF. The CDR3 DNA sequence: TGTGCCTGGAGCACGGATACGCAGTATTTT.